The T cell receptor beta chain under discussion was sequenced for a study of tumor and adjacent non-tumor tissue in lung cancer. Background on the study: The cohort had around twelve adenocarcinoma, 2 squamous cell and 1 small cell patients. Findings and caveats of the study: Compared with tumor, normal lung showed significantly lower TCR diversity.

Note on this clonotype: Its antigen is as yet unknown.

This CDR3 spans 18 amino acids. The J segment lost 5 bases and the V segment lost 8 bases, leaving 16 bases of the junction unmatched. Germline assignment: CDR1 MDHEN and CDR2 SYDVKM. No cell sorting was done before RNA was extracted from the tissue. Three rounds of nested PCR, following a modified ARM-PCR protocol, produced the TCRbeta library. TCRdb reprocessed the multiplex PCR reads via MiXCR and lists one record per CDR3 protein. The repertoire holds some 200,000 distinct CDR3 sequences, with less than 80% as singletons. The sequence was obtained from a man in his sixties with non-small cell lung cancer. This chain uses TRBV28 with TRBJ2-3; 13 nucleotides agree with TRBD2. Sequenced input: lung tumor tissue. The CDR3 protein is CASCGKDRLAGGRDTQYF. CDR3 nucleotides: TGTGCCAGCTGTGGAAAAGACCGACTAGCGGGAGGCAGAGATACGCAGTATTTT.